The T cell receptor (beta chain) under discussion was sequenced for a study of response to subunit inactivated influenza vaccine (dated 2018 in TCRdb). For the wider study: The study used deep quantitative T cell receptor repertoire profiling to track responses to a trivalent subunit inactivated influenza vaccine. What the research found in general, with its limitations: It was suggested by the authors that each seasonal influenza vaccination may recruit only a limited number of new T cells.

Remarks on this clonotype: The target of this receptor is not known. Sequence at one end of the junction differs from germline and may be a read error.

Receptor libraries were prepared by RT-PCR. The listed sequencing device is Illumina HiSeq 2500. TCRdb handled the public reads itself, with Q25 trimming in fastp and clone calling in MiXCR, and kept productive beta chains. Every distinct CDR3 protein forms one entry, paired with its most common genes and DNA. For this sample the table gives 300,000 to 350,000 distinct CDR3 sequences, of which 22% were detected only once. The ten largest clones represent around a tenth of the sample. Sequencing used PBMCs from blood, obtained around 22 months after vaccination. The origin of this receptor is a man aged 45 to 75 who received an inactivated influenza vaccine. Donor details come from another sample of the same person, matched by shared clones.

The nucleotides read TGCGCCAGCAGCTTCGGGACAGGGGATCTTCCCTACGAGGAGTACTTC. This is translated as CASSFGTGDLPYEEYF. The rearrangement joined TRBV5-1 to TRBJ2-7; a stretch of 10 junction bases matches TRBD1. The CDR3 sequence holds 16 residues, the cysteine and phenylalanine included. The kept DNA is CDR3 alone, 48 bases in frame from the first base. The germline V gene yields SGHRS for CDR1 and YFSETQ for CDR2.